What follows are 14 T cell receptor beta chains derived from one specimen sequenced in a study of cytomegalovirus exposure and HLA in healthy donors. The PCR was carried out with 60 Vbeta primers and 13 Jbeta primers. Generated by immunoSEQ multiplex PCR, the TCRdb table keeps only in-frame clones and is missing some. Of 150,000 to 160,000 clones in the sample, 70% to 80% were seen once. The material sequenced was PBMCs. The receptors originated from a woman in her thirties or forties in good health and CMV-seronegative.

This clone was seen once. The V call is TRBV19, the J call TRBJ1-5; D unresolved. Germline CDR1 LNHDA, CDR2 SQIVND (reference sequence). This CDR3 comprises 14 residues. V lost 7 bases and J 0 bases, leaving 10 bases between the germline ends. The CDR3 reads CASTREYSNQPQHF. The CDR3 nucleotides are TGTGCCAGTACACGAGAGTATAGCAATCAGCCCCAGCATTTT. Based on the CDR3 plus reference TRBV19 and TRBJ1-5, the full variable domain is DGGITQSPKYLFRKEGQNVTLSCEQNLNHDAMYWYRQDPGQGLRLIYYSQIVNDFQKGDIAEGYSVSREKKESFPLTVTSAQKNPTAFYLCASTREYSNQPQHFGDGTRLSIL.

The chain uses TRBV19 and TRBJ2-5, with D tentatively TRBD1 (5 bases). V was trimmed by 6 bases and J by 1 base, leaving 12 bases between them. The germline V gene encodes CDR1 LNHDA and CDR2 SQIVND (reference sequence). The CDR3 extends over 14 amino acids. The CDR3: CASRVTGAQETQYF. In nucleotides, the CDR3 is TGTGCCAGTAGGGTCACTGGGGCCCAAGAGACCCAGTACTTC.

This clone was recorded once. The chain carries TRBV19 and TRBJ2-5; D possibly corresponds to TRBD2 (6 bases). The CDR3 covers 13 residues. Germline CDR1 reads LNHDA; CDR2 reads SQIVND (reference sequence). The V gene lost 3 bases and the J gene lost 5 bases, with 10 bases spanning the gap. The CDR3 sequence is CASSIGGLETQYF. The CDR3 DNA sequence: TGTGCCAGTAGTATCGGGGGTTTGGAGACCCAGTACTTC. Complete variable domain (other parts from reference TRBV19 and TRBJ2-5): DGGITQSPKYLFRKEGQNVTLSCEQNLNHDAMYWYRQDPGQGLRLIYYSQIVNDFQKGDIAEGYSVSREKKESFPLTVTSAQKNPTAFYLCASSIGGLETQYFGPGTRLLVL.

The chain has TRBV27 and TRBJ2-3; the match to TRBD2 covers 9 bases. The CDR3 has 15 amino acids. V gave up 5 bases and J gave up 1 base; unmatched junction bases: 4. Germline CDR1 and CDR2: MNHEY and SMNVEV (reference sequence). The CDR3 loop is CASSPRTSGTDTQYF. The CDR3 DNA reads as TGTGCCAGCAGTCCGAGGACTAGCGGCACAGATACGCAGTATTTT.

The gene calls are TRBV28 and TRBJ2-7; 10 bases line up with TRBD1. With V trimmed by 4 bases and J by 2 bases, 5 bases remained unmatched. Germline V gene data show CDR1 as MDHEN and CDR2 as SYDVKM. This CDR3 has 15 amino acids. CDR3 residues: CASSSGTGATYEQYF. The DNA for the CDR3 is TGTGCCAGCAGTTCCGGGACAGGGGCTACCTACGAGCAGTACTTC.

The rearrangement uses TRBV9 and TRBJ1-1; D call uncertain. The V and J ends lost 0 bases and 1 base respectively, with 10 bases between them. The V gene's germline CDR1 is SGDLS and CDR2 YYNGEE. The CDR3 length is 15 residues. For the CDR3, the DNA is TGTGCCAGCAGCGTAGGGCTAGAACAGAACACTGAAGCTTTCTTT. Translated, it gives CASSVGLEQNTEAFF. The full variable domain, rest sourced from reference TRBV9 and TRBJ1-1, is DSGVTQTPKHLITATGQRVTLRCSPRSGDLSVYWYQQSLDQGLQFLIQYYNGEERAKGNILERFSAQQFPDLHSELNLSSLELGDSALYFCASSVGLEQNTEAFFGQGTRLTVV.

This clone occurred once. The rearrangement uses TRBV7-6 and TRBJ1-4, with TRBD1 as a possible D gene (6 bases). Trimming stripped 5 bases from V and 8 bases from J, with 15 bases between. The CDR3 sequence is 14 residues long. Germline V gene sequence: CDR1 SGHVS, CDR2 FNYEAQ. CDR3 residues: CASSRTGYREKLFF. CDR3 bases: TGTGCCAGCAGCAGAACAGGGTACAGGGAAAAACTGTTTTTT.

The rearrangement links TRBV6-1 to TRBJ1-2; D perhaps matches TRBD1 (6 bases). V was trimmed by 0 bases and J by 7 bases, leaving 18 bases between them. Germline CDR1 MNHNS, CDR2 SASEGT. CDR3 length: 16 residues. The CDR3 loop is CASSEARGTSVGGYTF. The CDR3 DNA sequence: TGTGCCAGCAGTGAAGCTAGGGGGACGTCCGTGGGTGGCTACACCTTC.

The chain recombines TRBV29-1 with TRBJ1-5; no reliable D call. Germline CDR1 SQVTM, CDR2 ANQGSEA. CDR3 length equals 13 residues. Trimming removed 4 bases from V and 0 bases from J, with 7 bases in between. The CDR3 spells CSVASDSNQPQHF. The CDR3 bases are TGCAGCGTTGCCAGCGATAGCAATCAGCCCCAGCATTTT.

CDR3 region: CASTGTSRGNEQFF. The CDR3 DNA follows: TGCGCCAGCACCGGGACTAGCAGGGGGAATGAGCAGTTCTTC. This chain links TRBV10-1 with TRBJ2-1; 9 nucleotides align to TRBD2. J was trimmed by 7 bases and V by 7 bases; bases with no gene match: 8. There are 14 residues in the CDR3. Germline-derived CDR1 and CDR2 are WNHNN and SYGVQD (reference sequence).

The chain is built from TRBV9 and TRBJ1-2; TRBD1 might be the D (5 bases). Trimming took 6 bases from V and 3 from J, leaving 18 bases between them. The CDR3 runs to 15 residues. The germline V gene has CDR1 SGDLS and CDR2 YYNGEE. CDR3 residues: CASTTAGGDYYGYTF. The CDR3 region has the DNA TGTGCCAGCACTACCGCGGGGGGAGACTACTATGGCTACACCTTC.

This clone was counted between two and nine times. The CDR3 DNA is TGTGCCAGAAGCTTGACGCAGGGGGCAGGGAGCAATCAGCCCCAGCATTTT. It translates to CARSLTQGAGSNQPQHF. J is TRBJ1-5 and V is TRBV5-3, with 8 bases matching TRBD1. TRBV5-3 is filed as an ORF, its function uncertain. The CDR3 spans 17 residues. After removal of 1 base from V and 1 base from J, the junction contained 7 bases not matched to a gene.

The chain uses TRBV11-3 and TRBJ2-7; 13 positions match TRBD2. Per germline, CDR1 SGHNT and CDR2 YENEEA. The CDR3 has 15 amino acids. The ends lost 1 base at V and 3 bases at J; junction bases unmatched: 0. The CDR3 DNA sequence: TGTGCCAGCAGCTTAGGACTAGCGGGAGGCTACGAGCAGTACTTC. Its protein is CASSLGLAGGYEQYF.

In its sample, this clone was seen once. The rearrangement uses TRBV4-1 and TRBJ1-1; a weak D match, TRBD1 (5 bases). Trimming shortened V by 1 base and J by 4 bases, and 10 bases separated the two germline ends. Per the germline V gene, CDR1 is MGHRA and CDR2 is YSYEKL. The CDR3 contains 14 residues. For the CDR3, the DNA is TGCGCCAGCAGCCAAGTGGAGGGGTTCACTGAAGCTTTCTTT. Translated, it gives CASSQVEGFTEAFF.